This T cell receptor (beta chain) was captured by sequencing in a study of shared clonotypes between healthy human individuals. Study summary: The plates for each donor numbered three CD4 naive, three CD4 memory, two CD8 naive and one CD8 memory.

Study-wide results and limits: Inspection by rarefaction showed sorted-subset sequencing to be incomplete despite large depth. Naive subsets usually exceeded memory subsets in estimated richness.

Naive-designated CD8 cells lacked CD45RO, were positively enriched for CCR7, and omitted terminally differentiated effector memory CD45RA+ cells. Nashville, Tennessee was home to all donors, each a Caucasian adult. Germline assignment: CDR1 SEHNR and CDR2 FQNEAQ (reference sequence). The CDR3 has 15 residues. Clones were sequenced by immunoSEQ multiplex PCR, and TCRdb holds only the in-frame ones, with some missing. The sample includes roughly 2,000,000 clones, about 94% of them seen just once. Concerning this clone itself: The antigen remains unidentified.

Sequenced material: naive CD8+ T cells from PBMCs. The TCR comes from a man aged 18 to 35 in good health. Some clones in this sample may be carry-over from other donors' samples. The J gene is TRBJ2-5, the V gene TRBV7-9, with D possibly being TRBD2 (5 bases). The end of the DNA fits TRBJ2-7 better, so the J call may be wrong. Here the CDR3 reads CASTVTRGNSYEQYF. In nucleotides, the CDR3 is TGTGCCAGCACCGTGACTCGAGGGAACTCCTACGAGCAGTACTTC.